The 17 T cell receptor beta chains below come from one sample, sequenced in a study of OX40 agonist ivuxolimab in advanced cancers. Data came from immunoSEQ multiplex PCR; TCRdb stores just in-frame clones and leaves some out. The profile shows roughly 110,000 clones, just over 90% of them singletons. The specimen was CD4+ or CD8+ T cells sorted from blood, collected in a trial of the OX40 agonist ivuxolimab. All receptors derive from an adult with an advanced solid tumor such as melanoma, head and neck, liver or kidney cancer.

The chain joins TRBV2 to TRBJ2-2, with 10 bases that match TRBD2. The CDR3 contains 15 residues. In germline, CDR1 is SNHLY, CDR2 FYNNEI. V dropped 3 bases and J dropped 6; count of bases not matched to a gene: 4. The CDR3 nucleotides read TGTGCCAGCAGTGAGAGGACTAGCGGTGCCGGGGAGCTGTTTTTT. Its protein is CASSERTSGAGELFF.

This clone appeared once. This chain links TRBV28 with TRBJ1-1; the match to TRBD1 covers 11 bases. V lost 9 bases and J lost 3; bases outside the gene matches: 9. Germline CDR1 MDHEN, CDR2 SYDVKM. The CDR3 loop spans 15 amino acids. CDR3 sequence reads: CASEGQGEGDTEAFF. The CDR3, as DNA: TGTGCCAGTGAGGGACAGGGGGAAGGGGACACTGAAGCTTTCTTT.

The V gene is TRBV6-5, the J gene TRBJ1-2; D is undetermined. V was trimmed by 6 bases and J by 8 bases, leaving 19 bases between them. The CDR3 consists of 14 residues. Germline values: CDR1 MNHEY, CDR2 SVGAGI. In DNA, the CDR3 is TGTGCCAGCAGCCGAGGACGGGCTTGGGTAGGCTACACCTTC. Translating gives CASSRGRAWVGYTF.

The V gene is TRBV7-8, the J gene TRBJ1-4; D is perhaps TRBD1 (5 bases). Per the germline V gene, CDR1 is SGHVS and CDR2 is FQNEAQ. Deletions cut 5 bases from V and 11 bases from J, with 21 bases between. The CDR3 sequence is 15 residues long. The CDR3 bases are TGTGCCAGCAGCCGGGAACCACCGGGGGACGGGAAACTGTTTTTT. It is translated as CASSREPPGDGKLFF. Full variable domain (outside the CDR3, taken from reference TRBV7-8 and TRBJ1-4): GAGVSQSPRYKVAKRGQDVALRCDPISGHVSLFWYQQALGQGPEFLTYFQNEAQLDKSGLPSDRFFAERPEGSVSTLKIQRTQQEDSAVYLCASSREPPGDGKLFFGSGTQLSVL.

The chain couples TRBV11-2 to TRBJ1-1; 10 bases line up with TRBD1. From germline, CDR1 is SGHAT and CDR2 FQNNGV. The CDR3 spans 18 residues. V gave up 5 bases and J gave up 4 bases; unmatched junction bases: 16. CDR3 sequence (DNA): TGTGCCAGCAGCCCTAGAGGGGGGACAGGGGAATCGGGCACTGAAGCTTTCTTT. This codes for CASSPRGGTGESGTEAFF. Full variable domain (outside the CDR3, taken from reference TRBV11-2 and TRBJ1-1): EAGVAQSPRYKIIEKRQSVAFWCNPISGHATLYWYQQILGQGPKLLIQFQNNGVVDDSQLPKDRFSAERLKGVDSTLKIQPAKLEDSAVYLCASSPRGGTGESGTEAFFGQGTRLTVV.

The chain couples TRBV19 to TRBJ1-3; D might be TRBD1 (6 bases). The CDR3 length is 15 residues. The V and J ends lost 7 bases and 1 base respectively, with 14 bases between them. Per germline, CDR1 LNHDA and CDR2 SQIVND (reference sequence). This CDR3 is CASTVIQGSGNTIYF. The CDR3 bases are TGTGCCAGTACCGTAATACAGGGTTCTGGAAACACCATATATTTT.

The rearrangement links TRBV18 to TRBJ1-5, with D hard to call. Germline CDR1 KGHSH, CDR2 LQKENI. The ends were cut back, 1 base at V and 9 bases at J, with 13 bases in the middle. This CDR3 is 14 amino acids long. This CDR3 is CASSPQGLERPQHF. The CDR3 coding sequence is TGTGCCAGCTCACCACAGGGTTTAGAGCGGCCCCAGCATTTT. The full variable domain, in which reference TRBV18 and TRBJ1-5 provide the parts outside the CDR3, is NAGVMQNPRHLVRRRGQEARLRCSPMKGHSHVYWYRQLPEEGLKFMVYLQKENIIDESGMPKERFSAEFPKEGPSILRIQQVVRGDSAAYFCASSPQGLERPQHFGDGTRLSIL.

The chain joins TRBV14 to TRBJ1-1; no clear D gene. CDR1 is SGHDN, CDR2 FVKESK, per germline. The CDR3 extends over 12 amino acids. The germline V and J ends were trimmed by 4 bases and 10 bases, with 13 bases remaining between them. The CDR3 spells CASSPSDTGAFF. DNA of the CDR3: TGTGCCAGCAGCCCCTCTGACACGGGAGCTTTCTTT.

Details on this clone: In the same sample, other DNA sequences code for this CDR3. V gene TRBV9 combines with J gene TRBJ2-1; 7 positions agree with TRBD2. With V trimmed by 1 base and J by 8 bases, 3 bases remained unmatched. Germline V gene sequence: CDR1 SGDLS, CDR2 YYNGEE. This CDR3 contains 13 residues. This CDR3 reads CASSVRGVDEQFF. In nucleotides, the CDR3 is TGTGCCAGCAGCGTACGGGGGGTGGATGAGCAGTTCTTC.

This clone was observed a few times. The chain has TRBV27 and TRBJ1-6; the D gene is possibly TRBD1 (5 bases). This CDR3 spans 12 amino acids. The V gene's germline CDR1 is MNHEY and CDR2 SMNVEV (reference sequence). V lost 3 bases to trimming and J lost 14 bases, with 11 bases between them. The CDR3, as DNA: TGTGCCAGCAGTTTGAACACGGGGGCCCTCCACTTT. This sequence encodes CASSLNTGALHF.

The chain joins TRBV7-2 to TRBJ2-5; 8 bases map to TRBD2. V shed 4 bases, J shed 3 bases, and the junction held 10 bases outside the gene matches. This CDR3 comprises 16 residues. Germline V gene sequence: CDR1 SGHTA, CDR2 FQGNSA. This chain's CDR3 is CASSSVLAGGKETQYF. In DNA form, the CDR3 reads TGTGCCAGCAGCTCGGTACTTGCGGGGGGAAAAGAGACCCAGTACTTC.

V is TRBV5-6 and J is TRBJ2-5; a weak D match, TRBD2 (5 bases). The CDR3 spans 12 residues. V dropped 3 bases and J dropped 5 bases, with 8 bases sitting between them. Germline CDR1 is SGHDT and CDR2 is YYEEEE. CDR3 loop: CASSSTGETQYF. In nucleotides, the CDR3 is TGTGCCAGCAGCTCGACGGGGGAGACCCAGTACTTC.

V and J are TRBV6-1 and TRBJ1-2; D call uncertain. Trimming shortened V by 1 base and J by 5 bases, and 5 bases separated the two germline ends. The CDR3 covers 12 residues. Per the germline V gene, CDR1 is MNHNS and CDR2 is SASEGT. This CDR3 reads CASSEDGYGYTF. The CDR3 DNA follows: TGTGCCAGCAGTGAAGACGGGTATGGCTACACCTTC.

The chain links TRBV2 to TRBJ1-2; possibly TRBD1 for D (6 bases). The CDR3 extends over 13 amino acids. Germline V gives CDR1 SNHLY, CDR2 FYNNEI. The V and J ends lost 8 bases and 4 bases respectively, with 14 bases between them. The CDR3 loop is CASQDSLIYGYTF. In DNA, the CDR3 is TGTGCCAGCCAGGACAGTTTAATCTATGGCTACACCTTC. Variable domain in full (rest from reference TRBV2 and TRBJ1-2): EPEVTQTPSHQVTQMGQEVILRCVPISNHLYFYWYRQILGQKVEFLVSFYNNEISEKSEIFDDQFSVERPDGSNFTLKIRSTKLEDSAMYFCASQDSLIYGYTFGSGTRLTVV.

J is TRBJ2-1 and V is TRBV5-4, with 8 bases fitting TRBD2. In germline, CDR1 is SGHNT, CDR2 YYREEE (reference sequence). This CDR3 is 17 amino acids long. The V and J ends lost 0 bases and 7 bases, in that order; junction bases with no gene match: 12. The CDR3 coding sequence is TGTGCCAGCAGCTTGGCCGGGGTGGGCGGGGGGCGGAATGAGCAGTTCTTC. Residues: CASSLAGVGGGRNEQFF.

The chain joins TRBV5-4 to TRBJ2-3, with unresolved D. The ends were cut back, 4 bases at V and 2 bases at J, with 14 bases in the middle. This CDR3 spans 15 amino acids. Per germline, CDR1 SGHNT and CDR2 YYREEE (reference sequence). As DNA, the CDR3 is TGTGCCAGCAGCGCCGACCGTAAACCCACAGATACGCAGTATTTT. Translated, it gives CASSADRKPTDTQYF.

This clone was observed once. This chain joins TRBV5-1 and TRBJ2-3; 8 nucleotides line up with TRBD1. CDR1 is SGHRS and CDR2 is YFSETQ in the germline V gene. CDR3 length equals 14 residues. The V and J ends lost 5 bases and 6 bases, in that order; junction bases with no gene match: 8. The CDR3 reads CASRSQGATDTQYF. The DNA for the CDR3 is TGCGCCAGCAGATCTCAGGGGGCAACGGATACGCAGTATTTT.